These 20 T cell receptor beta chains originate from one sample sequenced in a study of shared clonotypes between healthy human individuals. Using immunoSEQ multiplex PCR, the repertoire was profiled, and TCRdb retains in-frame clones only, with some absent. The repertoire holds roughly 890,000 clones, with nearly 95% as singletons. CD45RO-negative, CCR7-positively selected cells formed the naive CD8 fraction, excluding terminally differentiated effector memory CD45RA+ cells. Specimen: naive CD8+ T cells sorted from blood. These receptors all stem from a man younger than 45 in good health.

The chain has TRBV30 and TRBJ1-1, with TRBD1 matching 7 bases. Germline CDR1 GTSNPN, CDR2 SVGIG (reference sequence). V gave up 4 bases and J gave up 5 bases; unmatched junction bases: 7. The CDR3 has 13 residues. The CDR3 reads CAWTTGVGTEAFF. The CDR3 nucleotides are TGTGCCTGGACTACAGGGGTAGGTACTGAAGCTTTCTTT. The complete variable domain, with remaining parts taken from reference TRBV30 and TRBJ1-1, reads SQTIHQWPATLVQPVGSPLSLECTVEGTSNPNLYWYRQAAGRGLQLLFYSVGIGQISSEVPQNLSASRPQDRQFILSSKKLLLSDSGFYLCAWTTGVGTEAFFGQGTRLTVV.

The rearrangement uses TRBV14 and TRBJ1-1, with unresolved D. The CDR3 totals 14 residues. CDR1 is SGHDN and CDR2 is FVKESK in the germline V gene. The V and J ends lost 0 bases and 10 bases respectively, with 15 bases between them. CDR3 loop: CASSQDFRNPGAFF. In DNA form, the CDR3 reads TGTGCCAGCAGCCAAGATTTCAGAAACCCAGGAGCTTTCTTT.

V and J are TRBV29-1 and TRBJ2-7, with D tentatively TRBD2 (5 bases). The length of the CDR3 is 16 residues. Deletions cut 4 bases from V and 5 bases from J, with 24 bases between. CDR1 is SQVTM, CDR2 ANQGSEA, per germline. CDR3 in DNA: TGCAGCGTTGGGGGAGACTTGACGCGACCTTCCCACGAGCAGTACTTC. This encodes CSVGGDLTRPSHEQYF.

The V gene is TRBV27, the J gene TRBJ2-1; 11 bases are shared with TRBD2. Germline CDR1 is MNHEY and CDR2 is SMNVEV (reference sequence). The CDR3 length is 17 residues. V shed 1 base and J 4 bases; nucleotides not matched to a gene: 6. CDR3 sequence: CASSLFPSGRYYNEQFF. Here the CDR3 DNA reads TGTGCCAGCAGTTTATTCCCTAGCGGGAGGTATTACAATGAGCAGTTCTTC.

The chain links TRBV9 to TRBJ2-7; TRBD2 might be the D (5 bases). The CDR3 loop spans 12 amino acids. Germline V gives CDR1 SGDLS, CDR2 YYNGEE. V lost 3 bases and J lost 3, with 7 bases in between. The CDR3, as DNA: TGTGCCAGCAGCGGGGGAGACTACGAGCAGTACTTC. This translates into CASSGGDYEQYF.

The rearrangement uses TRBV27 and TRBJ2-3; 8 bases line up with TRBD1. V lost 8 bases, J lost 5 bases, and 15 bases stayed unmatched. Germline V gene lookup returns CDR1 MNHEY and CDR2 SMNVEV (reference sequence). The CDR3 loop spans 16 amino acids. In DNA, the CDR3 is TGTGCCAGCGCCTCCCGGACAGGGCAAAGGGGAGATACGCAGTATTTT. Its protein product is CASASRTGQRGDTQYF.

This clone was counted a single time. The rearrangement uses TRBV9 and TRBJ2-7; 7 bases match TRBD1. With 3 bases clipped from V and 2 bases from J, the junction kept 14 bases outside the gene matches. CDR3 length equals 17 residues. In germline, CDR1 is SGDLS, CDR2 YYNGEE. CDR3 sequence (DNA): TGTGCCAGCAGCGCTGGCCCCGGGACAGAGACTCCCTACGAGCAGTACTTC. It encodes CASSAGPGTETPYEQYF.

The chain has TRBV7-3 and TRBJ2-3, with TRBD2 matching 7 bases. Germline V gene data show CDR1 as SGHTA and CDR2 as FQGTGA. CDR3 length: 15 amino acids. The trim removed 0 bases at V and 4 bases at J, leaving 4 bases unmatched. The CDR3, as DNA: TGTGCCAGCAGCTTAACGGGAGGGGCCGCAGATACGCAGTATTTT. Translating gives CASSLTGGAADTQYF.

The chain is built from TRBV27 and TRBJ2-1; the D gene is possibly TRBD2 (6 bases). V lost 2 bases and J 10 bases, leaving 12 bases between the germline ends. The V gene's germline CDR1 is MNHEY and CDR2 SMNVEV (reference sequence). The CDR3 is made up of 13 amino acids. The CDR3 reads CASSLGLAYEQFF. The CDR3 DNA sequence: TGTGCCAGCAGTTTAGGGCTAGCGTACGAGCAGTTCTTC.

This chain uses TRBV5-6 with TRBJ2-3; 9 bases fit TRBD1. J lost 3 bases, V lost 4 bases, and 12 bases had no gene match. From germline, CDR1 is SGHDT and CDR2 YYEEEE. The CDR3 has 17 residues. In DNA form, the CDR3 reads TGTGCCAGCAGCCCCGGAGTGTGGACAGGGGTGACAGATACGCAGTATTTT. Its translation: CASSPGVWTGVTDTQYF.

A word on this clone: One end of the junction varies from germline; a read error may be responsible. This chain links TRBV6-1 with TRBJ1-1; 9 bases line up with TRBD1. The germline gives CDR1 MNHNS, CDR2 SASEGT. There are 15 residues in the CDR3. CDR3 sequence (DNA): TGTGCCAGCAGCGAAGGGACAGGGATGAACACTGAAGCTTTCTTT. This gives the protein CASSEGTGMNTEAFF.

Comments on this clone: Additional DNA sequences in this sample encode the identical CDR3. This sequence joins TRBV6-1 and TRBJ2-2; D remains unclear. This CDR3 is 12 amino acids long. CDR1 and CDR2 (germline): MNHNS, SASEGT. V was cut by 4 bases and J by 5 bases, with 5 bases left in between. Here the CDR3 DNA reads TGTGCCAGCAGTGGCCTTACCGGGGAGCTGTTTTTT. It specifies CASSGLTGELFF.

The genes are TRBV15 and TRBJ1-1; D perhaps matches TRBD1 (6 bases). V lost 4 bases, J lost 3 bases, and 12 bases lay in between. The CDR3 has 14 residues. In germline, CDR1 is LNHNV, CDR2 YYDKDF (reference sequence). CDR3 nucleotide sequence: TGTGCCACCAGCAAAGAACAGGGATACACTGAAGCTTTCTTT. It is translated as CATSKEQGYTEAFF.

This rearrangement joins TRBV5-6 to TRBJ2-1, with D perhaps TRBD1 (6 bases). Trimming removed 1 base from V and 8 bases from J, with 10 bases in between. CDR3 length: 13 residues. From germline, CDR1 is SGHDT and CDR2 YYEEEE. For the CDR3, the DNA is TGTGCCAGCAGCTTGTGGACAGACGATGAGCAGTTCTTC. This gives the protein CASSLWTDDEQFF.

The table lists this clone with a few counts. The V and J genes are TRBV7-9 and TRBJ1-2, with D perhaps TRBD1 (6 bases). Trimming removed 5 bases from V and 10 bases from J, with 11 bases in between. CDR3 size: 11 residues. The V gene's germline CDR1 is SEHNR and CDR2 FQNEAQ (reference sequence). Written as DNA, the CDR3 is TGTGCCAGCAGCATAGACAGGCACTACACCTTC. It codes for CASSIDRHYTF.

The chain combines TRBV5-5 with TRBJ2-3; D unresolved. Per germline, CDR1 SGHKS and CDR2 YYEKEE (reference sequence). The ends were cut back, 1 base at V and 2 bases at J, with 8 bases in the middle. The CDR3 totals 14 residues. The CDR3 DNA reads as TGTGCCAGCAGCTTGAGAGGATCCACAGATACGCAGTATTTT. It specifies CASSLRGSTDTQYF.

J is TRBJ2-7 and V is TRBV27, with D tentatively TRBD2 (5 bases). The CDR3 extends over 13 amino acids. Trimming took 6 bases from V and 0 from J, leaving 9 bases between them. Per the germline V gene, CDR1 is MNHEY and CDR2 is SMNVEV (reference sequence). Written as DNA, the CDR3 is TGTGCCAGCAGGGCGGGCAGCTCCTACGAGCAGTACTTC. It specifies CASRAGSSYEQYF.

J is TRBJ2-1 and V is TRBV9, with a tentative D call TRBD2 (5 bases). V was clipped by 3 bases and J by 9 bases, with 7 bases between them. Germline V gives CDR1 SGDLS, CDR2 YYNGEE. This CDR3 spans 11 amino acids. CDR3 DNA: TGTGCCAGCAGCGACGAGGGTGAGCAGTTCTTC. Translation: CASSDEGEQFF. Using reference TRBV9 and TRBJ2-1 for the parts outside the CDR3, the full variable domain is DSGVTQTPKHLITATGQRVTLRCSPRSGDLSVYWYQQSLDQGLQFLIQYYNGEERAKGNILERFSAQQFPDLHSELNLSSLELGDSALYFCASSDEGEQFFGPGTRLTVL.

This chain links TRBV5-4 with TRBJ1-2, with a possible D match to TRBD1 (6 bases). V was trimmed by 4 bases and J by 6 bases, leaving 13 bases between them. The CDR3 is 13 amino acids. CDR1 SGHNT and CDR2 YYREEE come from the germline V gene (reference sequence). CDR3 region: CASSRDRPDGYTF. The DNA for the CDR3 is TGTGCCAGCAGCCGTGACAGGCCCGATGGCTACACCTTC.

This clone was recorded once. J is TRBJ2-7 and V is TRBV27; D assignment may be TRBD1 or TRBD2 (5 bases each). This CDR3 has 15 amino acids. Between the trimmed V and J ends, which lost 0 bases and 5 bases, there was a span of 14 bases. Germline values: CDR1 MNHEY, CDR2 SMNVEV (reference sequence). The CDR3 protein is CASSLSPGRTDEQYF. The DNA for the CDR3 is TGTGCCAGCAGTTTATCGCCAGGGAGAACGGACGAGCAGTACTTC.